This T cell receptor beta chain was retrieved from a study of blood T cell repertoires in COVID-19. In the study overall: Samples came from the United States, Italy and Spain, spanning acute and convalescent COVID-19. PBMCs, B-cell-depleted T cells, or T cells were the source of the cDNA or gDNA that made up the material.

Per the authors' pipeline: Scientists estimated how many nucleated cells there were by amplifying reference gene primers. Method: immunoSEQ multiplex PCR; TCRdb's copy keeps in-frame clones and lacks some. The D gene and trimming were derived from the DNA, and the V and J assignments and clone size from that table. The sample has roughly 100,000 clones; 80% to 90% are singletons. The clonotype was recovered from a woman in her sixties or seventies with acute or convalescent COVID-19. Sequencing used peripheral blood.

As DNA, the CDR3 is TGTGCCAGCAGCCCCTCGGGGGGGGTCGACTACGAGCAGTACTTC. It codes for CASSPSGGVDYEQYF. This chain links TRBV6-2 or TRBV6-3 with TRBJ2-7; 8 nucleotides line up with TRBD2. Trimming at V came to 6 bases and at J to 3 bases, leaving 10 bases not matched to a gene. The CDR3 contains 15 residues. CDR1 and CDR2 from the germline V gene are MNHEY and SVGEGT.